Shown below are 23 T cell receptor beta chains from a single sample sequenced in a study of blood T cell repertoires in COVID-19. The repertoire was sequenced with immunoSEQ multiplex PCR; TCRdb's copy has only in-frame clones and lacks some. The sample includes roughly 63,000 clones, approximately 92% of them seen just once. Sequenced sample: peripheral blood. Receptors originate from a man between 45 and 60 years old with acute or convalescent COVID-19.

J is TRBJ1-1 and V is TRBV7-2; 7 nucleotides align to TRBD1. The CDR3 consists of 14 residues. The germline V gene encodes CDR1 SGHTA and CDR2 FQGNSA. J lost 0 bases, V lost 5 bases, and 3 bases had no gene match. The CDR3 protein is CASSLGQLNTEAFF. The CDR3 nucleotides read TGTGCCAGCAGCCTGGGACAGCTGAACACTGAAGCTTTCTTT.

The J gene is TRBJ2-1, the V gene TRBV4-3, with D possibly being TRBD2 (5 bases). The germline V gene has CDR1 LGHNA and CDR2 YSLEER. This CDR3 region has 16 residues. Deletions cut 6 bases from V and 4 bases from J, with 19 bases between. CDR3: CASSSVRASRYNEQFF. As DNA, the CDR3 is TGCGCCAGCAGTTCTGTTCGGGCTAGCAGATACAATGAGCAGTTCTTC.

The chain carries TRBV6-5 and TRBJ1-4; unclear D gene. Trimming took 4 bases from V and 7 from J, leaving 16 bases between them. There are 15 residues in the CDR3. Germline assignment: CDR1 MNHEY and CDR2 SVGAGI. The CDR3 sequence is CASSSTPSTGEKLFF. The CDR3 nucleotides are TGTGCCAGCAGTTCCACCCCATCAACCGGTGAAAAACTGTTTTTT.

The V and J genes are TRBV29-1 and TRBJ1-4; TRBD1 matches at 8 bases. Germline CDR1 SQVTM, CDR2 ANQGSEA. The junction had 4 bases not matched to a gene; V was cut back by 7 bases and J by 3 bases. The CDR3 has 13 residues. This chain's CDR3 is CSASGGSNEKLFF. CDR3 DNA: TGCAGCGCCTCAGGGGGCTCTAATGAAAAACTGTTTTTT.

V and J are TRBV30 and TRBJ2-7, with D unresolved. Germline-derived CDR1 and CDR2 are GTSNPN and SVGIG (reference sequence). With 2 bases removed from V and 2 bases from J, the gap between germline ends came to 13 bases. CDR3 length: 14 amino acids. CDR3 DNA: TGTGCCTGGAGTCTCCCAGGATCCCCCTACGAGCAGTACTTC. This translates into CAWSLPGSPYEQYF. The variable domain in full, with the rest retrieved from reference TRBV30 and TRBJ2-7, is SQTIHQWPATLVQPVGSPLSLECTVEGTSNPNLYWYRQAAGRGLQLLFYSVGIGQISSEVPQNLSASRPQDRQFILSSKKLLLSDSGFYLCAWSLPGSPYEQYFGPGTRLTVT.

In DNA form, the CDR3 reads TGCGCCAGCAGCCAAAGGTCGGGCTACGAGCAGTACTTC. Its translation is CASSQRSGYEQYF. The chain combines TRBV4-1 with TRBJ2-7; D is uncertain. The germline V gene encodes CDR1 MGHRA and CDR2 YSYEKL. Trimming took off 2 bases at V and 3 bases at J, with 8 bases between the two ends. The length of the CDR3 is 13 residues.

This rearrangement joins TRBV30 to TRBJ1-1; 7 bases match TRBD1. Germline CDR1 GTSNPN, CDR2 SVGIG (reference sequence). Trimming at V came to 4 bases and at J to 4 bases, leaving 9 bases not matched to a gene. CDR3 size: 14 residues. DNA of the CDR3: TGTGCCTGGAACAAACAGGGGATGGGCACTGAAGCTTTCTTT. It is translated as CAWNKQGMGTEAFF.

V is TRBV13 and J is TRBJ1-1; tentative D call: TRBD1 (6 bases). The CDR3 is 14 amino acids. CDR1 PRHDT and CDR2 FYEKMQ come from the germline V gene (reference sequence). V lost 2 bases to trimming and J lost 7 bases, with 14 bases between them. In DNA, the CDR3 is TGTGCCAGCAGCTTAAGATGGCAGGGGAATGAAGCTTTCTTT. This encodes CASSLRWQGNEAFF.

The chain combines TRBV18 with TRBJ1-1; 9 positions agree with TRBD1. Germline CDR1 and CDR2: KGHSH and LQKENI. J gave up 0 bases and V 2 bases, and 4 bases lay outside the gene matches. The CDR3 contains 16 residues. CDR3 sequence: CASSPMTGGMNTEAFF. DNA for the CDR3: TGTGCCAGCTCACCAATGACAGGGGGGATGAACACTGAAGCTTTCTTT.

The chain recombines TRBV6-2 or TRBV6-3 with TRBJ2-7; D possibly corresponds to TRBD1 (6 bases). Germline CDR1 MNHEY, CDR2 SVGEGT. The CDR3 spans 14 residues. The V end was cut by 6 bases, the J end by 2 bases, with 14 bases between. CDR3 in amino acids: CASSNRDFAYEQYV. Written as DNA, the CDR3 is TGTGCCAGCAGCAACAGGGATTTTGCCTACGAGCAGTACGTC.

The gene calls are TRBV6-5 and TRBJ1-2, with TRBD1 identical over 7 bases. Germline loops: CDR1 MNHEY, CDR2 SVGAGI. The CDR3 loop spans 13 amino acids. V trimming: 6 bases; J trimming: 6 bases; junction bases outside the gene matches: 7. CDR3 protein: CASRVADRDGYTF. CDR3 in DNA: TGTGCCAGCAGGGTCGCTGACAGGGATGGCTACACCTTC.

This rearrangement joins TRBV6-4 to TRBJ2-1; 9 nucleotides agree with TRBD2. V lost 3 bases to trimming and J lost 7 bases; unmatched junction nucleotides: 1. Germline CDR1 and CDR2: MRHNA and SNTAGT. The CDR3 is made up of 13 amino acids. DNA for the CDR3: TGTGCCAGCAGTGATCTAGCGGGAAATGAGCAGTTCTTC. This translates into CASSDLAGNEQFF.

The chain couples TRBV27 to TRBJ1-3; no reliable D call. In germline, CDR1 is MNHEY, CDR2 SMNVEV (reference sequence). Trimming pared 3 bases from V and 1 base from J, leaving 13 bases between. The CDR3 is made up of 16 amino acids. Written as DNA, the CDR3 is TGTGCCAGCAGTTTTAGGTCAGGTTGGTCTGGAAACACCATATATTTT. It specifies CASSFRSGWSGNTIYF.

Here the CDR3 DNA reads TGTGCCAGCAGTCCGGACAGGAAACAGGAAACAGATACGCAGTATTTT. Translating gives CASSPDRKQETDTQYF. The rearrangement uses TRBV28 and TRBJ2-3; 7 positions agree with TRBD1. Germline trimming cut 5 bases from V and 3 bases from J; bases unmatched to any gene: 11. Germline CDR1 and CDR2: MDHEN and SYDVKM. The CDR3 extends over 16 amino acids.

The chain combines TRBV27 with TRBJ2-3, with TRBD1 matching over 7 bases. The CDR3 loop spans 15 amino acids. The V gene's germline CDR1 is MNHEY and CDR2 SMNVEV (reference sequence). Trimming at V came to 3 bases and at J to 4 bases, leaving 7 bases not matched to a gene. The CDR3 region is CASSFDREVADTQYF. CDR3 sequence (DNA): TGTGCCAGCAGTTTCGACAGGGAAGTCGCAGATACGCAGTATTTT.

The chain links TRBV28 to TRBJ1-1; a weak D match, TRBD1 (6 bases). Germline V CDR1 and CDR2: MDHEN, SYDVKM. The CDR3 length is 15 residues. Trimming took 3 bases from V and 1 from J, leaving 12 bases between them. The DNA of the CDR3 is TGTGCCAGCAGTTTCAGGGACACGACGAACACTGAAGCTTTCTTT. This gives the protein CASSFRDTTNTEAFF.

The chain uses TRBV27 and TRBJ2-7; 9 bases align to TRBD1. The CDR3 consists of 15 residues. The J segment lost 0 bases and the V segment lost 3 bases, leaving 3 bases of the junction unmatched. In germline, CDR1 is MNHEY, CDR2 SMNVEV (reference sequence). The chain's CDR3 is CASSFGTGTSYEQYF. CDR3 bases: TGTGCCAGCAGTTTCGGGACAGGGACCTCCTACGAGCAGTACTTC.

V gene TRBV7-6 combines with J gene TRBJ2-1, with 12 nucleotides matching TRBD2. The CDR3 covers 15 residues. CDR1 is SGHVS and CDR2 is FNYEAQ in the germline V gene. The V gene end was trimmed by 6 bases and the J gene end by 10 bases; junction bases not matched to a gene: 10. This CDR3 reads CASSTGTSGFSEQFF. The CDR3 coding sequence is TGTGCCAGCAGTACGGGGACTAGCGGGTTCAGCGAGCAGTTCTTC.

J is TRBJ1-1 and V is TRBV11-3, with TRBD1 matching over 8 bases. After removal of 4 bases from V and 4 bases from J, the junction contained 14 bases not matched to a gene. Germline values: CDR1 SGHNT, CDR2 YENEEA. This CDR3 has 17 residues. The CDR3 spells CASSSLGQGPLGTEAFF. The CDR3 DNA follows: TGTGCCAGCAGCTCTCTCGGACAGGGACCTTTGGGCACTGAAGCTTTCTTT.

This clone was seen a single time. The V gene is TRBV4-1, the J gene TRBJ1-5, with D possibly being TRBD1 (6 bases). Germline CDR1 MGHRA, CDR2 YSYEKL. The CDR3 consists of 14 residues. V was pared by 0 bases and J by 4 bases, with 7 bases between. CDR3 amino acids: CASSQEDSNQPQHF. The CDR3 region has the DNA TGCGCCAGCAGCCAAGAGGACAGTAATCAGCCCCAGCATTTT.

V is TRBV6-1 and J is TRBJ2-1, with D tentatively TRBD2 (6 bases). This CDR3 is built from 16 residues. V shed 4 bases and J shed 0 bases, with 13 bases lying between them. Per germline, CDR1 MNHNS and CDR2 SASEGT. CDR3: CASSGPRAGSYNEQFF. DNA of the CDR3: TGTGCCAGCAGTGGTCCAAGAGCGGGCTCCTACAATGAGCAGTTCTTC.

V and J are TRBV27 and TRBJ1-6, with a weak D call TRBD1 (6 bases). V was shortened by 2 bases and J by 7 bases, with 9 bases between the two germline ends. CDR1 and CDR2 from the germline V gene are MNHEY and SMNVEV (reference sequence). CDR3 length: 14 amino acids. Here the CDR3 reads CASSLRGSNSPLHF. The CDR3 bases are TGTGCCAGCAGTTTAAGGGGGAGCAATTCACCCCTCCACTTT.

The chain couples TRBV6-5 to TRBJ2-6; 7 nucleotides line up with TRBD1. Germline trimming cut 6 bases from V and 1 base from J; bases unmatched to any gene: 3. The CDR3 consists of 15 residues. From germline, CDR1 is MNHEY and CDR2 SVGAGI. Here the CDR3 DNA reads TGTGCCAGCAGGCGACAGGGATCTGGGGCCAACGTCCTGACTTTC. As protein: CASRRQGSGANVLTF.